Presented here are 14 T cell receptor beta chains from one specimen sequenced in a study of post-analysis software for immune sequencing data. Study conclusions and caveats: Relative to controls, patients had five TRBV segments at higher frequency, with TRBV5-6, TRBV5-1 and TRBV20-1 among these.

Their antigens are not known. Unique molecular identifiers featured in each of the TCR beta cDNA libraries. TCRdb re-derived calls from the PCR reads in MiXCR, one entry per CDR3 protein. The sample contains 150,000 to 200,000 distinct CDR3 sequences, approximately 31% of which appear only once. The sequenced material came from blood. The receptors were gathered from a girl aged 10-17 years with multiple sclerosis.

This clonotype occurred many times. This chain uses TRBV6-1 with TRBJ1-2; TRBD1 is a possible D gene (6 bases). The CDR3 loop spans 18 amino acids. Trimming removed 8 bases at V and 2 bases at J, with 27 bases between. Per the germline V gene, CDR1 is MNHNS and CDR2 is SASEGT. The CDR3 here is CASSRVILGAFLNYGYTF. DNA for the CDR3: TGTGCCAGCTCCAGGGTCATACTGGGGGCCTTCTTAAACTATGGCTACACCTTC.

As for this clonotype: A much larger clone sits a single nucleotide away, making a read error possible. The genes are TRBV3-1 and TRBJ2-6, with D perhaps being TRBD1 or TRBD2 (5 bases each). This CDR3 spans 17 amino acids. Germline loops: CDR1 LGHDT, CDR2 YNNKEL (reference sequence). The CDR3 protein is CASSQEGSSSGANVQTF. DNA for the CDR3: TGTGCCAGCAGCCAAGAAGGGAGCTCCTCTGGGGCCAACGTCCAGACTTTC.

The CDR3, as DNA: TGCAGTGCCCGCACTGGGACTAGCGGGAGTGGTGAGCAGTACTTC. Its protein product is CSARTGTSGSGEQYF. The genes are TRBV20-1 and TRBJ2-7; the match to TRBD2 covers 14 bases. This CDR3 is 15 amino acids long. V was pared by 6 bases and J by 7 bases, with 11 bases of the junction left unmatched. Germline values: CDR1 DFQATT, CDR2 SNEGSKA (reference sequence).

In nucleotides, the CDR3 is TGTGCCAGCAGCGATCCCATTAGCGGGAGTAAGGACAATGAGCAGTTCTTC. Amino acid sequence: CASSDPISGSKDNEQFF. V is TRBV9 and J is TRBJ2-1; 9 positions match TRBD2. Germline V CDR1 and CDR2: SGDLS, YYNGEE. This CDR3 has 17 amino acids. Germline trimming cut 3 bases from V and 5 bases from J; bases unmatched to any gene: 12.

The chain has TRBV7-2 and TRBJ2-5, with 7 bases fitting TRBD1. The DNA end lines up better with TRBJ2-4; the J call may be wrong. The CDR3 has 14 residues. Per germline, CDR1 SGHTA and CDR2 FQGNSA. This chain's CDR3 is CASSSPDRENIQYF. CDR3 sequence (DNA): TGTGCCAGCAGCTCCCCTGACAGGGAAAACATTCAGTACTTC.

This clonotype has ten or more counts. V is TRBV6-4 and J is TRBJ1-5, with D hard to call. Trimming took off 2 bases at V and 2 bases at J, with 10 bases between the two ends. This CDR3 has 15 residues. Germline CDR1 and CDR2: MRHNA and SNTAGT. The CDR3 protein is CASSDIPEGNQPQHF. In DNA form, the CDR3 reads TGTGCCAGCAGTGACATCCCGGAGGGCAATCAGCCCCAGCATTTT.

J is TRBJ1-2 and V is TRBV20-1; weak D call: TRBD1 (6 bases). This CDR3 region has 14 residues. The germline V gene encodes CDR1 DFQATT and CDR2 SNEGSKA (reference sequence). Trimming stripped 3 bases from V and 8 bases from J, with 19 bases between. CDR3 region: CSASGDTEPRGYTF. As DNA, the CDR3 is TGCAGTGCTAGCGGGGACACCGAACCTAGGGGCTACACCTTC.

With regard to this clonotype: The junction departs from the called germline gene at one end, perhaps through a read error. The V gene is TRBV20-1, the J gene TRBJ2-1; the D is unclear. The V gene's germline CDR1 is DFQATT and CDR2 SNEGSKA (reference sequence). The CDR3 has 12 amino acids. CDR3 sequence reads: CSASGEYNGQFF. CDR3 sequence (DNA): TGCAGTGCTAGCGGAGAGTACAATGGGCAGTTCTTC.

The V gene is TRBV30, the J gene TRBJ1-1; D unclear. The CDR3 spans 14 residues. With 1 base removed from V and 0 bases from J, the gap between germline ends came to 9 bases. The germline V gene has CDR1 GTSNPN and CDR2 SVGIG (reference sequence). The CDR3 sequence is CAWSDLGLNTEAFF. The CDR3 nucleotides read TGTGCCTGGAGTGATCTGGGCCTGAACACTGAAGCTTTCTTT.

V is TRBV19 and J is TRBJ1-5; D remains ambiguous. The CDR3 contains 13 residues. In germline, CDR1 is LNHDA, CDR2 SQIVND (reference sequence). The germline V and J ends were trimmed by 9 bases and 3 bases, with 12 bases remaining between them. CDR3 sequence (DNA): TGTGCCAGCACCTTGGGCCCCAATCAGCCCCAGCATTTT. Amino acids: CASTLGPNQPQHF.

With respect to this clonotype: A much bigger clone sits one base away, suggesting this may be a read error. V and J are TRBV12-3 or TRBV12-4 and TRBJ1-2; D is perhaps TRBD1 (6 bases). This CDR3 contains 13 residues. The CDR3 protein is CVSSFGRGDGYTF. The DNA of the CDR3 is TGTGTCAGCAGTTTTGGCAGGGGTGATGGCTACACCTTC.

This clonotype was recorded at least ten times. The CDR3 here is CASSLGKGKTNTEAFF. The CDR3 nucleotides are TGTGCCAGCAGCTTAGGGAAAGGGAAGACGAACACTGAAGCTTTCTTT. J is TRBJ1-1 and V is TRBV7-2; D is unresolved. CDR3 length equals 16 residues. Germline V lookup: CDR1 SGHTA, CDR2 FQGNSA. V shed 1 base and J shed 1 base, with 13 bases lying between them.

V gene TRBV12-3 or TRBV12-4 combines with J gene TRBJ2-2; 12 bases map to TRBD2. The CDR3 runs 13 residues. V gave up 8 bases and J gave up 6 bases; unmatched junction bases: 1. The CDR3: CASGTSGPGELFF. DNA for the CDR3: TGTGCCAGCGGGACTAGCGGGCCCGGGGAGCTGTTTTTT.

This clonotype was observed a few times. This chain uses TRBV29-1 with TRBJ1-4; D is possibly TRBD1 (5 bases). The CDR3 extends over 14 amino acids. V shed 4 bases and J shed 2 bases, with 11 bases lying between them. From germline, CDR1 is SQVTM and CDR2 ANQGSEA. The CDR3, as DNA: TGCAGCGTTGGGGACGAACCCACTAATGAAAAACTGTTTTTT. Translation gives CSVGDEPTNEKLFF.